The entry below describes one T cell receptor (beta chain). J lost 3 bases, V lost 6 bases, and 5 bases had no gene match. The length of the CDR3 is 14 residues. Germline V gene data show CDR1 as SNHLY and CDR2 as FYNNEI. In the study's own analysis: Reference gene primer amplification yielded estimated nucleated cell counts. Profiled with immunoSEQ multiplex PCR; TCRdb holds only in-frame clones, not every one. Clone size and V and J calls were adopted from that table, with D and trimming inferred from the DNA. The data contain about 120,000 clones, about 90% of them singletons. This sample stems from a study of blood T cell repertoires in COVID-19. Whole-study context: The samples span acute and convalescent COVID-19 from the United States, Italy and Spain. T cells, B-cell-depleted T cells, or PBMCs provided the cDNA or gDNA that served as material.

What was sequenced was peripheral blood. The gene calls are TRBV2 and TRBJ2-1; 7 bases fit TRBD2. The clonotype comes from a human donor in a cohort sampled during active COVID-19. The CDR3 loop is CASRLPGGYNEQFF. CDR3 sequence (DNA): TGTGCCAGCAGGCTACCGGGAGGCTACAATGAGCAGTTCTTC.